This T cell receptor beta chain comes out of a study of blood T cell repertoires in COVID-19. Germline CDR1 is MGHRA and CDR2 is YSYEKL. V trimming: 0 bases; J trimming: 1 base; junction bases outside the gene matches: 2. The CDR3 has 15 amino acids. Only in-frame clones appear in the TCRdb table, and some are missing; sequencing was by immunoSEQ multiplex PCR. Of approximately 300,000 clones in the sample, about 92% are singletons; the top ten hold 18%. The genes are TRBV4-1 and TRBJ2-5; 7 bases are shared with TRBD2. The clonotype was recovered from a woman aged 30 to 39 who had recovered from COVID-19. Sequencing input: PBMCs or T cells enriched from blood (not recorded which). The CDR3 is CASSQDGTTQETQYF. Written as DNA, the CDR3 is TGCGCCAGCAGCCAAGATGGGACTACCCAAGAGACCCAGTACTTC.